The entry below gives a single TCR beta chain sequence along with its context. The repertoire was sequenced with immunoSEQ multiplex PCR; TCRdb's copy has only in-frame clones and lacks some. This table holds 200,000 or so clones, more than 65% found once. This entry comes from a study of cytotoxic CD8 clonotypes in ibrutinib-treated CLL. V dropped 4 bases and J dropped 7; count of bases not matched to a gene: 14. In germline, CDR1 is SGDLS, CDR2 YYNGEE. The CDR3 is made up of 17 amino acids. The input for sequencing was PBMCs, taken after 12 months of ibrutinib treatment. The chain employs TRBV9 and TRBJ2-3, with 11 bases aligning to TRBD2. The receptor comes from a human donor with chronic lymphocytic leukemia. CDR3 in DNA: TGTGCCAGCAGCAAAGCCGGTAGCGGGGGGGCCAAGAATACGCAGTATTTT. Protein sequence: CASSKAGSGGAKNTQYF.